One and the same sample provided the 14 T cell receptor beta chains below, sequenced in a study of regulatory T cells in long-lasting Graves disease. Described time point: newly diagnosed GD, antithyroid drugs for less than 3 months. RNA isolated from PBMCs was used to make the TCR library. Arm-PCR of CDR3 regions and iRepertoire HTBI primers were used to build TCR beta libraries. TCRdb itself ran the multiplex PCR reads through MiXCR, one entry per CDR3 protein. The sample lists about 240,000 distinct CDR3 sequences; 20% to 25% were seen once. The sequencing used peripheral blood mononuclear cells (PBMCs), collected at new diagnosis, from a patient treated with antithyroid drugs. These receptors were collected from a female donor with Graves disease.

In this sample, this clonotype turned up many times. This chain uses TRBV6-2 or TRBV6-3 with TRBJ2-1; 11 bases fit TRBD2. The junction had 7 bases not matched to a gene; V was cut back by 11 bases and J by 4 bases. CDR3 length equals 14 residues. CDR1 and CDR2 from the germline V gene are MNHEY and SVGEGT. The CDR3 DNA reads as TGTGCCGCAAGGCTAGCGGGGGGTTACAATGAGCAGTTCTTC. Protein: CAARLAGGYNEQFF.

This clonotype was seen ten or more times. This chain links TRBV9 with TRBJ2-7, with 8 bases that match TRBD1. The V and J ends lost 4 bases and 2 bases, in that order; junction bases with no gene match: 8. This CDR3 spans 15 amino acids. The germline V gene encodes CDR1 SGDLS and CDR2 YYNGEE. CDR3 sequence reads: CASSPRTGYPYEQYF. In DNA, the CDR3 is TGTGCCAGCAGCCCCCGGACAGGGTACCCCTACGAGCAGTACTTC.

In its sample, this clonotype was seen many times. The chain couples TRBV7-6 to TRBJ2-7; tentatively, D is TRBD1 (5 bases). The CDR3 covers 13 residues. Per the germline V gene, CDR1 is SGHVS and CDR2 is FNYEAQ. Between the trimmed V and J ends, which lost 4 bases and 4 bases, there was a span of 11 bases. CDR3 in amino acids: CASSSYGAYEQYF. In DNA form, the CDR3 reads TGTGCCAGCAGCTCCTATGGGGCATACGAGCAGTACTTC.

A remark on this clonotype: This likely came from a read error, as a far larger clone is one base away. CDR3 sequence reads: CASSLQGGQRGETQHF. The DNA for the CDR3 is TGTGCCAGCAGCTTACAAGGGGGACAGCGCGGAGAGACCCAGCACTTC. The rearrangement links TRBV7-2 to TRBJ2-4; 7 positions match TRBD1. The CDR3 has 16 amino acids. CDR1 is SGHTA and CDR2 is FQGNSA in the germline V gene.

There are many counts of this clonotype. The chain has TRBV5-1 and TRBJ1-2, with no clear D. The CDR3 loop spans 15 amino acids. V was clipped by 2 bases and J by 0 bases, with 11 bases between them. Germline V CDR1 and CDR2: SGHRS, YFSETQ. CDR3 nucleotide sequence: TGCGCCAGCAGCTTTACGATGCCGTCTAACTATGGCTACACCTTC. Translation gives CASSFTMPSNYGYTF.

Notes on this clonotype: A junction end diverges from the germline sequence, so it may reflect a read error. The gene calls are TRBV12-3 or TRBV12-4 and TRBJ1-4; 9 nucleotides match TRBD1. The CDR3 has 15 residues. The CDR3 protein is CTSGNRGREEERLFF. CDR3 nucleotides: TGTACCAGCGGGAACAGGGGGCGAGAGGAAGAAAGACTGTTTTTT.

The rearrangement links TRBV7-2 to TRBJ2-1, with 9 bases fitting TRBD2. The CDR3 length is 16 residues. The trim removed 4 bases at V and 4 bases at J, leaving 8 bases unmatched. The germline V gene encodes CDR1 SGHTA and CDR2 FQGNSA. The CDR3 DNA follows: TGTGCCAGCAGCTGGGATAGCGGGAGTGGGTACAATGAGCAGTTCTTC. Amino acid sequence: CASSWDSGSGYNEQFF.

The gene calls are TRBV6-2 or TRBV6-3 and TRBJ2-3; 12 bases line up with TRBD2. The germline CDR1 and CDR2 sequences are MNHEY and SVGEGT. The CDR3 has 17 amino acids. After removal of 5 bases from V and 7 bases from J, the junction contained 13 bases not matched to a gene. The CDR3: CASSPLGLAGSMNTQYF. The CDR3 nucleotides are TGTGCCAGCAGTCCCCTGGGACTAGCGGGTTCGATGAATACGCAGTATTTT.

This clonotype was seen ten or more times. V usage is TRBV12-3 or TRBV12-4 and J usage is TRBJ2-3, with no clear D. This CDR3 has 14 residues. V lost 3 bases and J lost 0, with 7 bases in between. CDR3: CASSLRLSTDTQYF. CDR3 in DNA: TGTGCCAGCAGTTTGAGGCTTAGCACAGATACGCAGTATTTT.

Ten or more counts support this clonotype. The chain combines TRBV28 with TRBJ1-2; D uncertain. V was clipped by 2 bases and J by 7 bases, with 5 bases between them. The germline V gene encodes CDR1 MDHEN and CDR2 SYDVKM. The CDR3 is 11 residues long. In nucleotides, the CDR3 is TGTGCCAGCAGTTTAAGTCGTGGCTACACCTTC. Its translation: CASSLSRGYTF.

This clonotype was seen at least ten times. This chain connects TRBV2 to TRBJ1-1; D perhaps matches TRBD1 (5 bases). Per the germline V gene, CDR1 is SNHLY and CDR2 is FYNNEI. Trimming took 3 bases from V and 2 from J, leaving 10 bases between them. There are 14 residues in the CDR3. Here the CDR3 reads CASSDGAGNTEAFF. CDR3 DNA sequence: TGTGCCAGCAGTGACGGGGCAGGAAACACTGAAGCTTTCTTT.

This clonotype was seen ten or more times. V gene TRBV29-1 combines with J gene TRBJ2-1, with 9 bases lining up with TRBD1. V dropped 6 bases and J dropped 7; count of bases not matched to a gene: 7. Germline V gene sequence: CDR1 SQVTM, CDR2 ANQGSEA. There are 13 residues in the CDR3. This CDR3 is CSVRRQGGNEQFF. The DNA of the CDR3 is TGCAGCGTCCGTCGACAGGGGGGTAATGAGCAGTTCTTC.

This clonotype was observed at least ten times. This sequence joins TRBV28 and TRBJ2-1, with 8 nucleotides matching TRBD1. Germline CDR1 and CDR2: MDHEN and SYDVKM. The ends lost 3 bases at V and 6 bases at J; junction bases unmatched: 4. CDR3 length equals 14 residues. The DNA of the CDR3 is TGTGCCAGCAGTTTGGCAGGGGGCCCCAATGAGCAGTTCTTC. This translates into CASSLAGGPNEQFF. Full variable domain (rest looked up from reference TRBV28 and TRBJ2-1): DVKVTQSSRYLVKRTGEKVFLECVQDMDHENMFWYRQDPGLGLRLIYFSYDVKMKEKGDIPEGYSVSREKKERFSLILESASTNQTSMYLCASSLAGGPNEQFFGPGTRLTVL.

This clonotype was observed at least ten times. In DNA form, the CDR3 reads TGCAGTGCCCAGCCAGGGCGGAACACTGAAGCTTTCTTT. Amino acid sequence: CSAQPGRNTEAFF. The genes are TRBV20-1 and TRBJ1-1; D is possibly TRBD1 (5 bases). Germline V gene lookup returns CDR1 DFQATT and CDR2 SNEGSKA (reference sequence). CDR3 length equals 13 residues. V was cut by 6 bases and J by 1 base, with 12 bases left in between.